The 10 T cell receptor beta chains below were found in one sample sequenced in a study of blood T cell repertoires in COVID-19. The table came from immunoSEQ multiplex PCR; TCRdb's copy has only in-frame clones and leaves some out. The sample has 200,000 to 250,000 clones; approximately 90% are singletons. Sequencing input: PBMCs or T cells enriched from blood (not recorded which). The source of these receptors is a woman in her 30s who had recovered from COVID-19.

The chain joins TRBV4-3 to TRBJ2-5; 8 bases map to TRBD2. The V segment lost 4 bases and the J segment 5 bases; nucleotides outside the gene matches: 6. The germline CDR1 and CDR2 sequences are LGHNA and YSLEER. The CDR3 loop spans 14 amino acids. CDR3 bases: TGCGCCAGCAGCCTCGGGACTAGTGGGGAGACCCAGTACTTC. Amino acid sequence: CASSLGTSGETQYF.

This chain links TRBV12-5 with TRBJ1-4, with TRBD1 identical over 8 bases. The ends lost 1 base at V and 10 bases at J; junction bases unmatched: 11. Germline assignment: CDR1 LGHNT and CDR2 FRNRAP. This CDR3 is built from 16 residues. This CDR3 is CASGLAASGGDVKLFF. CDR3 sequence (DNA): TGTGCTAGTGGTTTGGCCGCTTCAGGGGGCGACGTAAAACTGTTTTTT.

The chain couples TRBV7-9 to TRBJ1-1; D unresolved. Per the germline V gene, CDR1 is SEHNR and CDR2 is FQNEAQ (reference sequence). This CDR3 has 13 amino acids. V lost 5 bases to trimming and J lost 4 bases, with 11 bases between them. The CDR3 sequence is CASSLWYGTEAFF. CDR3 nucleotides: TGTGCCAGCAGCCTGTGGTACGGCACTGAAGCTTTCTTT.

V is TRBV19 and J is TRBJ1-1; D uncertain. This CDR3 has 16 residues. The V end was cut by 3 bases, the J end by 1 base, with 15 bases between. Germline V gene data show CDR1 as LNHDA and CDR2 as SQIVND (reference sequence). In DNA, the CDR3 is TGTGCCAGTAGTATTAGCGCCAGAGCATCGAACACTGAAGCTTTCTTT. This codes for CASSISARASNTEAFF. The full variable domain, rest sourced from reference TRBV19 and TRBJ1-1, is DGGITQSPKYLFRKEGQNVTLSCEQNLNHDAMYWYRQDPGQGLRLIYYSQIVNDFQKGDIAEGYSVSREKKESFPLTVTSAQKNPTAFYLCASSISARASNTEAFFGQGTRLTVV.

The chain couples TRBV6-5 to TRBJ1-3; 10 bases fit TRBD1. Germline V gives CDR1 MNHEY, CDR2 SVGAGI. The CDR3 has 15 amino acids. Trimming cost V 7 bases and J 4 bases; bases outside gene matches: 7. CDR3 residues: CASNPGQGNGNTIYF. CDR3 sequence (DNA): TGTGCCAGCAATCCGGGACAGGGGAACGGAAACACCATATATTTT.

As concerns this clone: In the same sample, other DNA sequences code for this CDR3. The chain uses TRBV9 and TRBJ1-3; the D gene is possibly TRBD1 (5 bases). This CDR3 spans 15 amino acids. V shed 0 bases and J shed 1 base, with 8 bases lying between them. Germline V gives CDR1 SGDLS, CDR2 YYNGEE. CDR3 DNA sequence: TGTGCCAGCAGCGTAGCGGGGGTTTCTGGAAACACCATATATTTT. As protein: CASSVAGVSGNTIYF. Variable domain in full (rest from reference TRBV9 and TRBJ1-3): DSGVTQTPKHLITATGQRVTLRCSPRSGDLSVYWYQQSLDQGLQFLIQYYNGEERAKGNILERFSAQQFPDLHSELNLSSLELGDSALYFCASSVAGVSGNTIYFGEGSWLTVV.

The V and J genes are TRBV4-3 and TRBJ1-5; 7 nucleotides agree with TRBD1. CDR1 LGHNA and CDR2 YSLEER come from the germline V gene. The CDR3 contains 14 residues. The ends lost 1 base at V and 7 bases at J; junction bases unmatched: 4. The CDR3 loop reads CASSQASGGQPQHF. For the CDR3, the DNA is TGCGCCAGCAGCCAAGCGTCAGGGGGACAGCCCCAGCATTTT.

CDR3 coding DNA: TGTGCCAGTAGTAATACAGGGATCCTAGATTACGAGCAGTACTTC. Its translation is CASSNTGILDYEQYF. J is TRBJ2-7 and V is TRBV19; D may be TRBD1 (6 bases). The germline CDR1 and CDR2 sequences are LNHDA and SQIVND (reference sequence). CDR3 length: 15 amino acids. V gave up 4 bases and J gave up 4 bases, with 17 bases separating them.

V gene TRBV11-2 combines with J gene TRBJ1-4; D remains unclear. There are 13 residues in the CDR3. Germline V lookup: CDR1 SGHAT, CDR2 FQNNGV. V was cut by 2 bases and J by 8 bases, with 9 bases left in between. The DNA for the CDR3 is TGTGCCAGCAGCTTACGCTCGGGAGAAAAACTGTTTTTT. Its protein is CASSLRSGEKLFF.

The chain uses TRBV10-2 and TRBJ1-5, with unresolved D. This CDR3 has 13 amino acids. From germline, CDR1 is WSHSY and CDR2 SAAADI. Trimming left V 7 bases short and J 7 bases short, with 14 bases between. CDR3 sequence: CASTESAGQPQHF. DNA of the CDR3: TGCGCCAGCACGGAATCGGCGGGACAGCCCCAGCATTTT.